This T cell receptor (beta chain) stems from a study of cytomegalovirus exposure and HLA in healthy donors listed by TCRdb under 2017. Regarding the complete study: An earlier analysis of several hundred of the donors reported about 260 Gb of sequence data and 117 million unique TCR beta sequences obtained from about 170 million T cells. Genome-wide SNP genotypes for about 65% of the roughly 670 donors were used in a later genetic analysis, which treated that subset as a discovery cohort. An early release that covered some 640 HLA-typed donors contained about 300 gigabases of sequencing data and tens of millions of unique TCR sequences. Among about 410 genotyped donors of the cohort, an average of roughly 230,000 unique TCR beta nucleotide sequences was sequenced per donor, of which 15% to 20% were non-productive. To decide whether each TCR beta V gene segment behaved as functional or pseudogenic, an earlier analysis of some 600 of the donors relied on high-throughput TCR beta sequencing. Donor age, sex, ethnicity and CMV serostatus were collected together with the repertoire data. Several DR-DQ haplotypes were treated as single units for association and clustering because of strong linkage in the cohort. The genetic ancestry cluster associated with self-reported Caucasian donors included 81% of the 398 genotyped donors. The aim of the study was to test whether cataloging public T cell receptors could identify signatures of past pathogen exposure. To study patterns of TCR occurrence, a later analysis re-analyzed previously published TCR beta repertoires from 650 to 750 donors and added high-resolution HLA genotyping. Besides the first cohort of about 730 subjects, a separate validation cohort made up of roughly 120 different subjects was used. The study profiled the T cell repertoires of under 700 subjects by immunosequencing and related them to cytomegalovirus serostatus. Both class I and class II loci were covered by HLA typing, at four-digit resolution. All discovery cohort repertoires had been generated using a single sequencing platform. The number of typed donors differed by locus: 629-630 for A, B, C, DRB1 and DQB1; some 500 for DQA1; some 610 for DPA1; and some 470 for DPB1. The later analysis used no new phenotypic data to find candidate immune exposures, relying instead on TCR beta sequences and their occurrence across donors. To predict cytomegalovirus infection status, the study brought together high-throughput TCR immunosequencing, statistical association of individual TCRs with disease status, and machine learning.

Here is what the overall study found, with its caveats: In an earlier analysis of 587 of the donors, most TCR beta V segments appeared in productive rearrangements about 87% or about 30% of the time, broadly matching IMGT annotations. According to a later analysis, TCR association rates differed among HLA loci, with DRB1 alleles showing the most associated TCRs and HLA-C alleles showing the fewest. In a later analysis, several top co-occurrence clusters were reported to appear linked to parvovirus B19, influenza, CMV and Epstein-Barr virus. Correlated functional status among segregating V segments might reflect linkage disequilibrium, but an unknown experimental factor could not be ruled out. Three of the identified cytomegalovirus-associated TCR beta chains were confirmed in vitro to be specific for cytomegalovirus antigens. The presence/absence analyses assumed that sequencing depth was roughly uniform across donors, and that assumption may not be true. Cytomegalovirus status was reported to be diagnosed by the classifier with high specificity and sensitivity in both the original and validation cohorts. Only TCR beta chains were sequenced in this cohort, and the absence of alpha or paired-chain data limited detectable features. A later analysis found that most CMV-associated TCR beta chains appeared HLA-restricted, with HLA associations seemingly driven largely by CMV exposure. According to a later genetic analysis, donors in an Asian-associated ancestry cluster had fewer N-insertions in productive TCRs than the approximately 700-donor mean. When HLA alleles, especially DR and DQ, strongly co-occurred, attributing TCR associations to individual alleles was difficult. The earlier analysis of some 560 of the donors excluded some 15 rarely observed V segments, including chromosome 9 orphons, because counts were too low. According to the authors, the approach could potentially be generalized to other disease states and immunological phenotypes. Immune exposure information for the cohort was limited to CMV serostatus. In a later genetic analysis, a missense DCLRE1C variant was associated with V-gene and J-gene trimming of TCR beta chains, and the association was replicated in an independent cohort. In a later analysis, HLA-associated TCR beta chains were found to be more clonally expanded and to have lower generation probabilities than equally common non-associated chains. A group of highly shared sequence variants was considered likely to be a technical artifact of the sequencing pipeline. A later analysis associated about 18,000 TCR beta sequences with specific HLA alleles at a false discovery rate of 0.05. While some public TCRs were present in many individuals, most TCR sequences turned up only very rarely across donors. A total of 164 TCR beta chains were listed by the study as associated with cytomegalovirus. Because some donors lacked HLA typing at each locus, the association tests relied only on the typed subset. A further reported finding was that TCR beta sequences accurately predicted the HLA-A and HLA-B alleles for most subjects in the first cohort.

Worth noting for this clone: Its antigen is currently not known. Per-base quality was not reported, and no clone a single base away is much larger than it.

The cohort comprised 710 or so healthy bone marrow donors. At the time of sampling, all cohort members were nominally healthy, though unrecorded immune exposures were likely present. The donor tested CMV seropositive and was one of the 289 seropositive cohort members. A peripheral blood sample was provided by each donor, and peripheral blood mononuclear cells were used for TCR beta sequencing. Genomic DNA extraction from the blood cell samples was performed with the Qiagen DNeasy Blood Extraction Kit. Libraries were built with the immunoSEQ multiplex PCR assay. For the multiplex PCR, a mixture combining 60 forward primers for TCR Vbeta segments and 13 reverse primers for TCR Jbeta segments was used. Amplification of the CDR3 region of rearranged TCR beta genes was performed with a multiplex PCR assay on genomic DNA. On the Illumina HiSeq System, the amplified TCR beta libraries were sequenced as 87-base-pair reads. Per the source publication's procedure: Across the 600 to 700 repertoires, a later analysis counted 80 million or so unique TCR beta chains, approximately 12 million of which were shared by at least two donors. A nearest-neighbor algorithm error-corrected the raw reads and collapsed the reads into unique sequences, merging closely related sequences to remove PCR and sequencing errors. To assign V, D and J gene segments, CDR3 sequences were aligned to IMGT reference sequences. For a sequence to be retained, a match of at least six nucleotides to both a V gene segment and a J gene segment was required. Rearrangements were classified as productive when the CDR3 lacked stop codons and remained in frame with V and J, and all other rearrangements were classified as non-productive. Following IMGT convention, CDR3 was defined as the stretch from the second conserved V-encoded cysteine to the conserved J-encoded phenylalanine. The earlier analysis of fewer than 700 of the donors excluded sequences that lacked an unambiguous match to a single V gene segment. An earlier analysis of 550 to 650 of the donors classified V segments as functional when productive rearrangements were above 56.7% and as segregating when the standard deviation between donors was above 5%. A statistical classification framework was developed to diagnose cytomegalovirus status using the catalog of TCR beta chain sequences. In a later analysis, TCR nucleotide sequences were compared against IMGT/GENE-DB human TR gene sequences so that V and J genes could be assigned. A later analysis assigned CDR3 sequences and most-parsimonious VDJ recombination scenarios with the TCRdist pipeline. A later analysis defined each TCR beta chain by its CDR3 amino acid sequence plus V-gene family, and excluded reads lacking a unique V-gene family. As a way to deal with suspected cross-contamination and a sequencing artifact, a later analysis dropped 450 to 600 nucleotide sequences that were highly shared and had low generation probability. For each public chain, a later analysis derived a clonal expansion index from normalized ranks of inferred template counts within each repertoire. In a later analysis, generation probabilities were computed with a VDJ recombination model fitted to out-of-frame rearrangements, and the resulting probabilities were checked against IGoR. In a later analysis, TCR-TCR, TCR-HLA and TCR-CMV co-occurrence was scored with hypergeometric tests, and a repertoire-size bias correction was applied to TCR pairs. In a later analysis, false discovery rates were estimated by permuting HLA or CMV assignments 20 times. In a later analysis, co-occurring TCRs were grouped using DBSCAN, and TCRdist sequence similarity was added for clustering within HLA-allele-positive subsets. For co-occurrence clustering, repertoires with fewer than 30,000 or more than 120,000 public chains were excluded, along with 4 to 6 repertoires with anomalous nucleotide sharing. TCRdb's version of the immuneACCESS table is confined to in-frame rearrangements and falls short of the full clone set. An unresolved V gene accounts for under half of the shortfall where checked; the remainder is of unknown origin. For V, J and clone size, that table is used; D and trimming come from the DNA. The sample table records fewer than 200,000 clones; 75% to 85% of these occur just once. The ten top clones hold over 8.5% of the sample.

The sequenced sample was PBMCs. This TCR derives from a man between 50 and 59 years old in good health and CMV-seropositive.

CDR3 loop: CASSLVADHEQYF. The nucleotides read TGCGCCAGCAGCTTGGTAGCGGACCACGAGCAGTACTTC. Recombination linked TRBV5-1 to TRBJ2-7; TRBD2 could be the D gene, as 6 bases match. The CDR3 starts with the cysteine, ends with the phenylalanine, and has 13 residues. Here the CDR3 DNA is all that survives: 39 bases in frame from base 1. From the germline V gene, CDR1 is SGHRS and CDR2 is YFSETQ. Trimming costs V 0 bases and J 5 bases, and their ends lie 9 bases apart.